This is a list of T cell receptor beta chains from one sample in a study of T-cell reconstitution after alpha-beta-depleted transplantation in children. TCRdb re-called the PCR reads through MiXCR, storing one row per CDR3 protein. The table has roughly 300,000 distinct CDR3 sequences, almost 10% seen once. Here the sequenced sample was PBMCs from the stem cell graft donor, taken from the stem cell graft. The receptors derive from a human donor who donated a stem cell graft to a child with SCID. The CDR3 runs from the conserved cysteine through the conserved F or W. A D gene is named only where the DNA matches it firmly. Clone size is not always given. Where it is, it says once, few, many or a class for expanded clones.

clone_size	v_call	j_call	d_call	cdr3_aa	cdr3_nt
few	TRBV12-3/TRBV12-4	TRBJ1-1	TRBD1	CASSFGTGGTEAFF	TGTGCCAGCAGTTTCGGGACAGGGGGCACTGAAGCTTTCTTT
few	TRBV5-1	TRBJ2-2	NA	CASSLAGESGELFF	TGCGCCAGCAGCTTGGCAGGGGAATCCGGGGAGCTGTTTTTT
few	TRBV5-4	TRBJ2-7	TRBD1	CASSLDGTGGGYEQYF	TGTGCCAGCAGCTTGGACGGGACAGGGGGAGGCTACGAGCAGTACTTC
NA	TRBV20-1	TRBJ2-7	TRBD2	CSARASGGAHEQYF	TGCAGTGCTAGAGCTAGCGGGGGGGCCCACGAGCAGTACTTC
NA	TRBV7-9	TRBJ1-2	NA	CASSPTRQVTNYGYTF	TGTGCCAGCAGCCCGACCAGACAGGTGACTAACTATGGCTACACCTTC
NA	TRBV7-9	TRBJ2-5	NA	CASISPGEGMETQYF	TGTGCCAGCATCTCTCCAGGGGAGGGCATGGAGACCCAGTACTTC
NA	TRBV11-2	TRBJ1-6	NA	CASSLGVGPDSPLHF	TGTGCCAGCAGCTTAGGAGTAGGGCCTGATTCACCCCTCCACTTT
once	TRBV7-2	TRBJ1-2	NA	CASSPQGEGYTF	TGTGCCAGCAGCCCTCAAGGGGAGGGCTACACCTTC
few	TRBV6-1	TRBJ2-2	NA	CASSARLEVGVGELFF	TGTGCCAGCAGTGCAAGGCTCGAGGTGGGGGTCGGGGAGCTGTTTTTT
NA	TRBV4-1	TRBJ2-7	NA	CASSQRGRSEQYF	TGCGCCAGCAGCCAACGGGGGCGGAGCGAGCAGTACTTC
many	TRBV6-5	TRBJ2-3	NA	CASSYRLLTDTQYF	TGTGCCAGCAGTTATCGGCTTCTCACAGATACGCAGTATTTT
many	TRBV6-5	TRBJ1-4	TRBD1	CASSTGTGEGNEKLFF	TGTGCCAGCAGCACCGGGACAGGGGAGGGTAATGAAAAACTGTTTTTT
many	TRBV7-3	TRBJ1-2	NA	CASSPRGSGYTF	TGTGCCAGCAGCCCGAGGGGATCCGGCTACACCTTC
many	TRBV10-3	TRBJ2-7	TRBD1	CAITTGQGSYEQYF	TGTGCCATCACCACCGGACAGGGATCCTACGAGCAGTACTTC
many	TRBV29-1	TRBJ2-5	NA	CSVEGQALTQYF	TGCAGCGTTGAAGGACAGGCCTTGACCCAGTACTTC
few	TRBV11-2	TRBJ2-1	TRBD2	CASSSHLAGGVYNEQFF	TGTGCCAGCAGCTCTCATCTAGCGGGGGGTGTATACAATGAGCAGTTCTTC
NA	TRBV12-3/TRBV12-4	TRBJ2-3	TRBD2	CASSPFLAGWSDTQYF	TGTGCCAGCAGTCCGTTCCTAGCGGGGTGGTCAGATACGCAGTATTTT
NA	TRBV20-1	TRBJ2-1	TRBD1	CCARYSDRDLPTSYNEQFF	TGCTGTGCTAGATATTCGGACAGGGACCTACCCACCTCCTACAATGAGCAGTTCTTC
few	TRBV20-1	TRBJ2-2	NA	CSAPSLRTGELFF	TGCAGTGCTCCCTCCTTAAGGACCGGGGAGCTGTTTTTT
NA	TRBV18	TRBJ2-3	NA	CASSPSGNTQYF	TGTGCCAGCTCACCCTCCGGGAATACGCAGTATTTT
few	TRBV29-1	TRBJ2-6	NA	CSVTTGTGANVLTF	TGCAGCGTGACTACAGGGACAGGGGCCAACGTCCTGACTTTC
few	TRBV6-5	TRBJ1-2	NA	CASSSVGYGYTF	TGTGCCAGCAGTTCAGTAGGGTATGGCTACACCTTC
few	TRBV18	TRBJ2-1	NA	CASSPDDQRRANEQFF	TGTGCCAGCTCACCCGATGACCAACGGAGAGCAAATGAGCAGTTCTTC
few	TRBV29-1	TRBJ2-3	NA	CSVEGVGGHTDTQYF	TGCAGCGTTGAAGGGGTTGGGGGACACACAGATACGCAGTATTTT